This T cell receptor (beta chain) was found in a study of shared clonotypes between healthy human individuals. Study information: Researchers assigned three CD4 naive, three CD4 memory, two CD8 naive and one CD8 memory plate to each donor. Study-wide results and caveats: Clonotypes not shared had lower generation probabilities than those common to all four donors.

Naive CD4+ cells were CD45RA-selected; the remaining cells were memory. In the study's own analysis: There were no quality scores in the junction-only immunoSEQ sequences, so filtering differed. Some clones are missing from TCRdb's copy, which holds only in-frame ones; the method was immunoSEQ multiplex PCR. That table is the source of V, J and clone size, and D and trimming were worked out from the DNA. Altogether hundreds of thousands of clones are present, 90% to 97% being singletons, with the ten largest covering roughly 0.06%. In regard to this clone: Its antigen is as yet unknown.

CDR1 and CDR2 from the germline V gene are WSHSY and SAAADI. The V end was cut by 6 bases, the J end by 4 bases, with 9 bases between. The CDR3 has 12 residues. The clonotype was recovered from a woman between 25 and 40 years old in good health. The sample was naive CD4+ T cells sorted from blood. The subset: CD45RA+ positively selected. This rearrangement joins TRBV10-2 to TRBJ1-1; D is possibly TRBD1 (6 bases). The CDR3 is CASRSGATEAFF. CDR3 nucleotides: TGCGCCAGCAGGTCAGGGGCCACTGAAGCTTTCTTT.